This T cell receptor beta chain stems from a study of blood T cell repertoires in COVID-19. Looking at the study overall: PBMCs, B-cell-depleted T cells, or T cells were the source of the cDNA or gDNA that made up the material.

Only in-frame clones appear in the TCRdb table, and some are missing; sequencing was by immunoSEQ multiplex PCR. The table shows 110,000 or so clones, with approximately 90% occurring only once. The germline CDR1 and CDR2 sequences are KGHSH and LQKENI. V lost 2 bases to trimming and J lost 3 bases, with 14 bases between them. The CDR3 contains 15 residues. The chain employs TRBV18 and TRBJ2-7, with D possibly being TRBD2 (7 bases). Sequencing was carried out using peripheral blood. This clonotype originated in a woman aged 70-85 years who had recovered from COVID-19. The CDR3 loop is CASSPLGGRLYEQYF. The CDR3 bases are TGTGCCAGCTCACCATTGGGGGGGCGCCTCTACGAGCAGTACTTC.